This T cell receptor beta chain was captured in a study of cytomegalovirus exposure and HLA in healthy donors. On the study more broadly: The approximately 120 validation repertoires, a later analysis reported, used the same platform as the roughly 730 repertoires from the first cohort.

V lost 7 bases and J lost 1; bases outside the gene matches: 14. The CDR3 runs 16 residues. Looked up from germline, CDR1 is SQVTM and CDR2 is ANQGSEA. Using immunoSEQ multiplex PCR, the repertoire was profiled, and TCRdb retains in-frame clones only, with some absent. The sample holds 150,000 to 200,000 clones; 80% to 85% are singletons and the top ten take 2.5% to 3%. The rearrangement links TRBV29-1 to TRBJ2-7, with 9 bases matching TRBD1. The sequence came from a young woman in good health and CMV-seropositive. Sequenced input: PBMCs. CDR3 region: CSAGQGPTNPSYEQYF. CDR3 coding DNA: TGCAGCGCAGGACAGGGGCCCACTAATCCTTCCTACGAGCAGTACTTC.